This T cell receptor beta chain came from a study of blood T cells in healthy people across ages. The CDR3 has 16 amino acids. Germline CDR1 is MDHEN and CDR2 is SYDVKM. Deletions cut 3 bases from V and 1 base from J, with 15 bases between. Regarding the study as a whole: PBMCs left unsorted prevented a conclusive naive versus antigen-experienced comparison. Getting older went along with TCR beta diversity per million T cells dropping roughly linearly.

A sample-barcoded 5' primer and a J-beta primer mix were used in a second PCR of about 7 to 12 cycles. TCRdb called the 5' RACE reads again in MiXCR, with one record for every CDR3 protein. Among approximately 1,000,000 distinct CDR3 sequences listed, over 35% were seen once. A word on this clonotype: The antigen is not known.

The chain joins TRBV28 to TRBJ1-1, with no clear D. The sample comprised blood. This clonotype originated in a woman aged 60-75 years in good health. CDR3 DNA sequence: TGTGCCAGCAGTTTTGACAAACAAAGTCCGAACACTGAAGCTTTCTTT. Translated: CASSFDKQSPNTEAFF.